This T cell receptor (beta chain) was captured by sequencing in a study of early stage breast cancer tumors. Overall study context: Most invasive tumors, about 70% of the 16, were ER+/PR+/HER2-.

The data were produced by immunoSEQ multiplex PCR, yet TCRdb's version contains in-frame clones alone and is incomplete. The sample includes some 75,000 clones, 70% to 85% of them seen just once. Germline CDR1 is MGHRA and CDR2 is YSYEKL. The CDR3 has 14 amino acids. The germline V and J ends were trimmed by 2 bases and 2 bases, with 9 bases remaining between them. The sample consisted of blood. The gene calls are TRBV4-1 and TRBJ2-5, with D perhaps being TRBD1 or TRBD2 (5 bases each). The clonotype was recovered from a person in their sixties with breast cancer. CDR3 DNA sequence: TGCGCCAGCAGCCAACTAGGGGAGCAAGAGACCCAGTACTTC. Protein: CASSQLGEQETQYF.